This TCR beta chain came from a study of Ad26.COV2.S vaccination and SARS-CoV-2 variants. Study background: Donor was assigned to the Ad26.COV2.S arm of trial COV1001. Intramuscular Ad26.COV2.S doses were given once or twice, 56 days apart.

Produced via immunoSEQ multiplex PCR; TCRdb's table is partial and in-frame only. Of roughly 350,000 clones listed, 75% to 90% were seen once; the top ten hold approximately 5%. Stated treatment: about 20 received Ad26.COV2.S at low or high dose, single or two shots; 5 received placebo; per-sample allocation not given. Sampling occurred on day 63 after the first vaccine or placebo injection. In Boston, an adult donor aged 18-55 years took part. Built on an Ad26 vector, the vaccine expressed Wuhan-strain SARS-CoV-2 spike. The germline V gene encodes CDR1 MGHRA and CDR2 YSYEKL. CDR3 length: 14 amino acids. The V end was cut by 1 base, the J end by 4 bases, with 10 bases between.

The V call is TRBV4-1, the J call TRBJ1-1; D possibly corresponds to TRBD1 (5 bases). The receptor's source is a person aged 18-60 years who received the Ad26.COV2.S COVID-19 vaccine or a placebo. The material was peripheral blood, obtained in a trial of Ad26.COV2.S vaccine versus placebo. The DNA of the CDR3 is TGCGCCAGCAGCCAAGCGGGGGAGGGCACTGAAGCTTTCTTT. Residues: CASSQAGEGTEAFF.